This T cell receptor (beta chain) was identified in a study of molecular identifiers for immune sequencing clone quantification. MiXCR, run by TCRdb on the PCR reads, gives a single entry per CDR3 protein. In the table there are about half a million distinct CDR3 sequences, 25% of which are singletons. The length of the CDR3 is 13 residues. V was clipped by 1 base and J by 2 bases, with 6 bases between them. CDR1 is MNHNS and CDR2 is SASEGT in the germline V gene. This clonotype was seen repeatedly, ten times or more. This clonotype was obtained from a human donor in good health. Some libraries in this study had Jurkat cell RNA spiked in. Material: naive CD8+ T cells from blood, with Jurkat cell RNA spiked in. The subset was: FACS-sorted CD8+CD4-CCR7+CD45RA+ naive T cells. The V and J genes are TRBV6-1 and TRBJ2-7, with D maybe TRBD1 (5 bases). CDR3 sequence (DNA): TGTGCCAGCAGTGAAGTCAGGGCCTACGAGCAGTACTTC. Protein sequence: CASSEVRAYEQYF.